Below, one T cell receptor beta chain is given with its context. Cohort assignment relied on participant-reported clinical history. Those designated as exposed participants met a COVID-19 case within 2 weeks before study entry. Authors' processing steps: Nucleated cell counts were estimated from reference gene primer amplification. TCRdb keeps only in-frame clones here, not all; method: immunoSEQ multiplex PCR. V and J calls and clone size are those listed in that table; D and trimming were worked out from the DNA. Of 250,000 or so clones in the sample, 85% to 95% were seen once. These data belong to a study of blood T cell repertoires in COVID-19. V gave up 7 bases and J gave up 4 bases, with 5 bases separating them. This CDR3 comprises 11 residues. CDR1 is MDHEN and CDR2 is SYDVKM in the germline V gene.

The receptor was isolated from a middle-aged man who had been exposed to COVID-19. This rearrangement joins TRBV28 to TRBJ1-3; D not resolved. The sequenced material came from PBMCs or T cells enriched from blood (not recorded which). The CDR3 protein is CASTQGNTIYF. Written as DNA, the CDR3 is TGTGCCAGCACCCAGGGAAACACCATATATTTT. Supplemented by reference TRBV28 and TRBJ1-3, the full variable domain reads DVKVTQSSRYLVKRTGEKVFLECVQDMDHENMFWYRQDPGLGLRLIYFSYDVKMKEKGDIPEGYSVSREKKERFSLILESASTNQTSMYLCASTQGNTIYFGEGSWLTVV.